This entry describes one T cell receptor (beta chain). Its target is unknown. This sample is part of a study of cytomegalovirus exposure and HLA in healthy donors. Whole-study findings and limits: The authors later found HLA-associated TCR beta chains more clonally expanded than equally common others. A missense variant in DCLRE1C was later tied to TCR beta V- and J-gene trimming.

The PCR contained 60 Vbeta and 13 Jbeta primers. The method was immunoSEQ multiplex PCR; TCRdb's version includes in-frame clones alone and lacks a portion of them. This sample has about 140,000 clones; about four fifths occur once, and the top ten carry approximately 1.3%. Trimming removed 5 bases at V and 2 bases at J, with 16 bases between. The CDR3 is made up of 15 amino acids. Germline CDR1 reads MDHEN; CDR2 reads SYDVKM. Each donor was healthy, and each was a bone marrow donor. This TCR came from a male donor in good health and CMV-seropositive. Sequences were obtained from PBMCs. The rearrangement uses TRBV28 and TRBJ2-7; D gene ambiguous. CDR3 coding DNA: TGTGCCAGCAGTCGAACCCCCAACAGACCCTACGAGCAGTACTTC. It specifies CASSRTPNRPYEQYF. Supplemented by reference TRBV28 and TRBJ2-7, the full variable domain reads DVKVTQSSRYLVKRTGEKVFLECVQDMDHENMFWYRQDPGLGLRLIYFSYDVKMKEKGDIPEGYSVSREKKERFSLILESASTNQTSMYLCASSRTPNRPYEQYFGPGTRLTVT.